This T cell receptor (beta chain) comes out of a study of vaccination and CD4 T cells after COVID-19. Turning to the study itself: Post-COVID samples had a sampling time that fell a median roughly 98 days after diagnosis (range 35 to 161). Overlapping peptides covering the spike proteins of SARS-CoV-2, HCoV-NL63, HCoV-OC43 and HCoV-229E were added to stimulate cells. General study findings and limits: The great majority, 304 of 307 vaccine-specific clones, proved spike mono-reactive in convalescent patients.

Treatment here: roughly ten-day PBMC culture with coronavirus spike peptide pools or control peptides (ViraFEST assay). The Oncomine TCR Beta short-read assay generated sequence data from the DNA of cultured CD4+ T cells. Genomic DNA was taken out of cultured CD4+ T cells by extraction. MiXCR was run by TCRdb on the PCR reads, yielding one entry per CDR3 protein. The data show some 25,000 distinct CDR3 sequences, 67% seen once. CDR1 and CDR2 (germline): MGHDK, SYGVNS. This CDR3 has 17 amino acids. V gave up 1 base and J gave up 1 base; unmatched junction bases: 6. Note on this clonotype: The antigen is undetermined.

The origin of this receptor is a human donor who received a COVID-19 vaccine. V usage is TRBV25-1 and J usage is TRBJ2-5; 10 bases line up with TRBD1. Material: CD4+ T cells from blood, cultured in vitro, obtained after SARS-CoV-2 vaccination. This CDR3 reads CASSELGQGRLQETQYF. The CDR3 DNA is TGTGCCAGCAGTGAATTGGGACAGGGGAGACTCCAAGAGACCCAGTACTTC.